The clone carrying this TCR beta chain was picked up a small number of times. Its specificity is not known. Different DNA sequences within this sample yield the same CDR3. Some clones are missing from TCRdb's copy, which holds only in-frame ones; the method was immunoSEQ multiplex PCR. The sample carries millions of clones, approximately 95% recorded once. Terminally differentiated effector memory CD45RA+ cells were excluded by CCR7 positive selection of CD45RO-negative cells. There were only Caucasian adults among the donors, and all lived in Nashville, Tennessee. Trimming removed 3 bases from V and 5 bases from J, with 8 bases in between. The germline gives CDR1 MDHEN, CDR2 SYDVKM. The CDR3 is made up of 13 amino acids. This entry belongs to a study of shared clonotypes between healthy human individuals. Points from the study as a whole: When compared with the clonotypes that were shared by all four sorted-subset donors, the non-shared clonotypes turned out to have lower generation probabilities. Since donors were few, the genetic and exposure-history diversity represented was limited.

The TCR originated in a man between 18 and 29 years old in good health. The chain links TRBV28 to TRBJ1-5; D is undetermined. The sequencing input was naive CD8+ T cells sorted from blood. CDR3 bases: TGTGCCAGCAGTTTGTACAGTCATCAGCCCCAGCATTTT. This codes for CASSLYSHQPQHF. Combining the CDR3 with reference TRBV28 and TRBJ1-5 gives the whole variable domain DVKVTQSSRYLVKRTGEKVFLECVQDMDHENMFWYRQDPGLGLRLIYFSYDVKMKEKGDIPEGYSVSREKKERFSLILESASTNQTSMYLCASSLYSHQPQHFGDGTRLSIL.